This TCR beta chain was recorded in a study of a mutant IDH1 vaccine in newly diagnosed glioma (dated by TCRdb to the early 2020s). Context from the whole study: Patients received eight vaccinations in weeks 1, 3, 5, 7, 11, 15, 19 and 23, corresponding to visits V03 through V10. Before enrollment, patients had received standard therapy of radiotherapy alone, temozolomide alone, or radiochemotherapy with temozolomide; most received the combination. Of the roughly 34 treated patients, around 62% were male and about 38% were female, and the mean age was approximately 41 years. Vaccination was initiated 4-6 weeks after radiotherapy alone, or concurrently with temozolomide cycles in the chemotherapy-containing groups. Peripheral blood was drawn at six visits: V03 (baseline), V05, V07, V10, V12 and V13. Longitudinal TCRB deep sequencing was performed for roughly 25 treated patients wherever samples were available for exploratory analyses.

Note on this clone: Its target antigen remains unknown. No per-base quality is available; no much larger clone lies one base away.

What the work shows at the level of the full study, not this receptor alone: According to the authors, sample limitations meant that analyses of patient blood samples could not be reproduced. No apparent relationship was observed between pseudoprogression and alterations in the top peripheral T cell clonotypes detected by TCRB sequencing. Selection of PBMC samples for TCRB deep sequencing was based on availability. Immune responses induced by the vaccine were seen in approximately 92% of patients across multiple MHC alleles.

The CDR3 runs 15 amino acids, cysteine and phenylalanine included. Solely the CDR3 DNA is kept, with 45 bases framed from the first base. The germline V gene supplies CDR1 MNHNS and CDR2 SASEGT. V is cut back by 2 bases and J by 4 bases, with 3 bases in the junction unmatched. Reading the label with the study, this specimen's time point is: week 11, during vaccination. Every vaccine dose consisted of 300 ug of a 20-mer mutant IDH1 peptide in Montanide, administered subcutaneously together with topical imiquimod. Donors had newly diagnosed WHO grade 3 or 4 IDH1-mutant astrocytomas with loss of nuclear ATRX. The samples were drawn from NOA16, a multicentre, single-arm, open-label phase I trial in Germany that tested a mutant IDH1 peptide vaccine in humans for the first time. Genomic DNA for TCRB sequencing was extracted from EDTA blood using the DNeasy Blood and Tissue Kit. Library method: the immunoSEQ multiplex PCR assay. Rearranged TCR beta chain sequences were amplified using the hsTCRB Kit according to the manufacturer's protocol. An Illumina MiSeq was used to sequence the TCRB libraries. As for the original processing: Demultiplexing, trimming and gene mapping were performed with the kit vendor's proprietary platform. TCRdb took this table from immuneACCESS and kept in-frame rearrangements with V and J called. Such tables lack part of the clones; where checked against another copy, unresolved V genes explain under half of the gap, and the rest is unexplained. D and trimming were read from the DNA, whereas the V and J calls and clone size are those reported in that table. The sample yields under 150,000 clones; roughly 88% were counted once. Around 0.61% of the sample belongs to the ten largest clones.

The sequence joins TRBV6-1 to TRBJ2-3, with 10 bases matching TRBD2. Here the sequenced sample was PBMCs, taken from a glioma patient whose treatment included an IDH1 peptide vaccine. The sequence was obtained from a woman between 50 and 59 years old with glioma. The DNA sequence is TGTGCCAGCAGTGAACTAGCGGGAGCTTCAGATACGCAGTATTTT. This codes for CASSELAGASDTQYF.